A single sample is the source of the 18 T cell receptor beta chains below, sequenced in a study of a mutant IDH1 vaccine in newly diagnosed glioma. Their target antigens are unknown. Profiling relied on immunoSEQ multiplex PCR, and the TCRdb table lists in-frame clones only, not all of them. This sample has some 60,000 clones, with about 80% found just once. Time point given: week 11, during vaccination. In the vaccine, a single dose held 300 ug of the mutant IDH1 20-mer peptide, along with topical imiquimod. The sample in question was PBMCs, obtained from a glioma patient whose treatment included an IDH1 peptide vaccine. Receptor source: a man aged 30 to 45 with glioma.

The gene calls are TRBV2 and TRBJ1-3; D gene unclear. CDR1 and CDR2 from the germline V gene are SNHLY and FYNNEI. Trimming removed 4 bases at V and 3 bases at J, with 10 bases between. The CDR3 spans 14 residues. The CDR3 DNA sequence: TGTGCCAGCAGTGGTGAGGGTGGTGGAAACACCATATATTTT. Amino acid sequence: CASSGEGGGNTIYF.

The CDR3, as DNA: TGTGCCAGCAGCCAAAACAGGGGGCAAGGCACTGAAGCTTTCTTT. Encoded protein: CASSQNRGQGTEAFF. The chain recombines TRBV5-6 with TRBJ1-1, with 9 nucleotides matching TRBD1. The germline V gene encodes CDR1 SGHDT and CDR2 YYEEEE. This CDR3 has 15 amino acids. Trimming cost V 4 bases and J 4 bases; bases outside gene matches: 8.

As DNA, the CDR3 is TGCAGCGTTCACGACACCGGGGAGCTGTTTTTT. Its translation: CSVHDTGELFF. The genes are TRBV29-1 and TRBJ2-2; D call uncertain. Germline V gene data show CDR1 as SQVTM and CDR2 as ANQGSEA. There are 11 residues in the CDR3. Trimming left V 5 bases short and J 3 bases short, with 4 bases between.

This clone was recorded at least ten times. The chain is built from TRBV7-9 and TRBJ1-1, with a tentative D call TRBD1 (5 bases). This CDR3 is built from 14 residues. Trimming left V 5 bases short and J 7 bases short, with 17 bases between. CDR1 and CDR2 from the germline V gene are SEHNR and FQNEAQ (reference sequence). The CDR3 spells CASSPQGTLLEAFF. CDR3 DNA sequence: TGTGCCAGCAGCCCCCAGGGTACCTTGCTTGAAGCTTTCTTT. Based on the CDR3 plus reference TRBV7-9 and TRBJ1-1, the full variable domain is DTGVSQNPRHKITKRGQNVTFRCDPISEHNRLYWYRQTLGQGPEFLTYFQNEAQLEKSRLLSDRFSAERPKGSFSTLEIQRTEQGDSAMYLCASSPQGTLLEAFFGQGTRLTVV.

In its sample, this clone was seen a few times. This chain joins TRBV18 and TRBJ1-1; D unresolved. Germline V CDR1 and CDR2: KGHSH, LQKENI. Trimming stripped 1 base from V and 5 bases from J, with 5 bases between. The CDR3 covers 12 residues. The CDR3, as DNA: TGTGCCAGCTCACCACGGCTGACTGAAGCTTTCTTT. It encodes CASSPRLTEAFF.

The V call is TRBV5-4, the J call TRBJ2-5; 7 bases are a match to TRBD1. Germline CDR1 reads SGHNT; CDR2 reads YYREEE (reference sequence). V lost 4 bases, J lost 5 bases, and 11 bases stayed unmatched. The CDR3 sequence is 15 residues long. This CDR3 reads CASSPGQAVGETQYF. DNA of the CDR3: TGTGCCAGCAGCCCCGGACAGGCGGTTGGGGAGACCCAGTACTTC.

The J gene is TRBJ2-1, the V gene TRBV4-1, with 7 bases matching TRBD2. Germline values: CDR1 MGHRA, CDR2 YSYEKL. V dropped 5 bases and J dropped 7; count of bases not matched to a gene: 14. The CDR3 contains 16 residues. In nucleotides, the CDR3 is TGCGCCAGCAGCTTTCGTTGGGGGGAGGGCCAAAATGAGCAGTTCTTC. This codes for CASSFRWGEGQNEQFF.

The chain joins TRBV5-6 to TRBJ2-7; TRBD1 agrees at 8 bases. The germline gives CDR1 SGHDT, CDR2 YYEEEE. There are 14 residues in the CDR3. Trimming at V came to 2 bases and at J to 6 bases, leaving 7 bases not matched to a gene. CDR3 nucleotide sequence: TGTGCCAGCAGCTTCGGGACAGGTCTGCGCGAGCAGTACTTC. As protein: CASSFGTGLREQYF.

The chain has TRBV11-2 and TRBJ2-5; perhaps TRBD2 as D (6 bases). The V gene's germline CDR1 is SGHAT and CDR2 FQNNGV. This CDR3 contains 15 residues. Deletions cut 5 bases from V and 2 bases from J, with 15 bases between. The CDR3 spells CASSNLVGRQETQYF. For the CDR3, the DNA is TGTGCCAGCAGCAACTTAGTAGGGAGGCAAGAGACCCAGTACTTC.

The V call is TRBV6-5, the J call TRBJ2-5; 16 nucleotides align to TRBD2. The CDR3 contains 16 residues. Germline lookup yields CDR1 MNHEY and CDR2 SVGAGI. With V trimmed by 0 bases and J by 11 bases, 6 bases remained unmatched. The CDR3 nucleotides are TGTGCCAGCAGTTACTCTCCGGGACTAGCGGGGGGGGAGCAGTACTTC. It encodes CASSYSPGLAGGEQYF.

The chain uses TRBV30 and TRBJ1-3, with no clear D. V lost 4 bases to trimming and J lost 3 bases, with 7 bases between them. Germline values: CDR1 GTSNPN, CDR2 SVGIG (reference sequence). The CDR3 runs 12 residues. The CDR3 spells CAWTPDGNTIYF. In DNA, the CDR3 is TGTGCCTGGACTCCGGATGGAAACACCATATATTTT.

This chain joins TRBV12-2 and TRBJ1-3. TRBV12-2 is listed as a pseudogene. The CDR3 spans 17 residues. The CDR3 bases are TGTGCAAGTCGCTTAGTCTTGCGGGCGTGCCCTGGAAACACCATATATTTT. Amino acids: CASRLVLRACPGNTIYF.

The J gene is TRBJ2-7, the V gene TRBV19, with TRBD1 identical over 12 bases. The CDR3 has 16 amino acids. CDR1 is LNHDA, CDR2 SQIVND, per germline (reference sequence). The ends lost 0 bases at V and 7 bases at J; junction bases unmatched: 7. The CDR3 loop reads CASSIDPGQGASEQYF. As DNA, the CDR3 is TGTGCCAGTAGTATAGACCCGGGACAGGGGGCGAGTGAGCAGTACTTC.

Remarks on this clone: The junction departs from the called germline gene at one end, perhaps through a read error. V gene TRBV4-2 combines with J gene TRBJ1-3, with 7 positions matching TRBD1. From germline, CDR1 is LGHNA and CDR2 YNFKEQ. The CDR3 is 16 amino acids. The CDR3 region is CASSSIQGSSGSTIYF. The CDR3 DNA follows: TGTGCCAGCAGCAGTATACAGGGGTCCTCTGGAAGCACCATATATTTT.

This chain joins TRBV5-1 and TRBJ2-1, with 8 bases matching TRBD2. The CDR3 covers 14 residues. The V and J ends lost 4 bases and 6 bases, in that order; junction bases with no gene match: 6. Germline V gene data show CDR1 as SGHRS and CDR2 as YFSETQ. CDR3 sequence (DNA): TGCGCCAGCAGCGCGAGCGGGAGAAGCAATGAGCAGTTCTTC. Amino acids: CASSASGRSNEQFF.

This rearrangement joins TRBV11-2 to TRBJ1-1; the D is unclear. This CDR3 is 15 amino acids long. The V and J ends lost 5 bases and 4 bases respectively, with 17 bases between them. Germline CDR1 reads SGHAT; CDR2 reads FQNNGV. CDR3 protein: CASSPSLERGTEAFF. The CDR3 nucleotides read TGTGCCAGCAGCCCCTCTTTAGAGCGGGGCACTGAAGCTTTCTTT.

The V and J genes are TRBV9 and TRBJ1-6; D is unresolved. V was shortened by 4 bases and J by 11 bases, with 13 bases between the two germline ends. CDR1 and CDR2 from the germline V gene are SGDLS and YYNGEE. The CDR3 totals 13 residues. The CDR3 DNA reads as TGTGCCAGCAGCCCGTACTTCAACGCACCCCTCCACTTT. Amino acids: CASSPYFNAPLHF.

CDR3 region: CASKGLLNTEAFF. CDR3 sequence (DNA): TGTGCCAGCAAAGGGCTTTTGAACACTGAAGCTTTCTTT. The chain has TRBV6-5 and TRBJ1-1; D is ambiguous. Germline values: CDR1 MNHEY, CDR2 SVGAGI. The CDR3 consists of 13 residues. V shed 7 bases and J shed 0 bases, with 9 bases lying between them.